This T cell receptor beta chain is drawn from a study of beta chain features in type 1 diabetes. Details on this clone: Its antigen is unknown.

Of the isolated RNA, all was reverse transcribed, and so the sequenced material was expressed TCRB transcripts. Only in-frame clones appear in the TCRdb table, and some are missing; sequencing was by immunoSEQ multiplex PCR. Here the sample spans a few hundred thousand clones, roughly a tenth being singletons. The CDR3 is 16 amino acids. Losses at the gene ends were 1 base for V and 1 base for J; bases not matched to a gene: 3. Germline assignment: CDR1 SGHDN and CDR2 FVKESK. General study findings and limits: Type 1 diabetes patients had fewer VDJ junction insertions and more deletions. A moderate, significant TCRB CDR3 shortening appeared in type 1 diabetes across four CD4+ subsets.

Sequencing input: central memory CD4+ T cells from blood. The chain recombines TRBV14 with TRBJ2-1; 8 bases line up with TRBD2. This receptor was taken from a man under 40 with type 1 diabetes. The CDR3 loop is CASSQARGGSYNEQFF. The CDR3 DNA follows: TGTGCCAGCAGCCAAGCCCGGGGGGGATCCTACAATGAGCAGTTCTTC.